This TCR beta chain was identified during a study of blood T cell repertoires in COVID-19. The wider study: T cells, B-cell-depleted T cells, or PBMCs supplied cDNA or gDNA.

This table comes from immunoSEQ multiplex PCR, and its TCRdb copy is limited to in-frame clones, with some not included. The table shows under 300,000 clones, with roughly nine tenths occurring only once. This clonotype originated in a woman aged 18-35 years who had recovered from COVID-19. Sample: PBMCs or T cells enriched from blood (not recorded which).

The CDR3 loop is CASPITGGEYNEQFF. In DNA form, the CDR3 reads TGCGCCAGCCCCATAACGGGGGGGGAATACAATGAGCAGTTCTTC. The chain couples TRBV5-1 to TRBJ2-1; 8 positions agree with TRBD2. The junction had 10 bases not matched to a gene; V was cut back by 7 bases and J by 4 bases. This CDR3 comprises 15 residues. Per the germline V gene, CDR1 is SGHRS and CDR2 is YFSETQ.